A selection of T cell receptor beta chains follows, all from one sample in a study of cytomegalovirus exposure and HLA in healthy donors. TCRdb's copy holds only in-frame clones and misses some; the assay was immunoSEQ multiplex PCR. The sample carries roughly 150,000 clones, roughly 68% recorded once. The sample comprised PBMCs. Receptor source: a man under 40 in good health and CMV-seropositive. Both conserved end residues are part of each CDR3. D genes are given only for firm matches. Only part of the rows carry a size: once, few, many, or a class if the clone is expanded.

v_call: TRBV10-2; cdr3_length: 15; j_call: TRBJ2-7; clone_size: NA; d_call: NA; cdr3_aa: CASSGGGAATYEQYF; cdr3_nt: TGCGCCAGCAGTGGAGGGGGGGCCGCCACCTACGAGCAGTACTTC
v_call: TRBV27; cdr3_length: 14; j_call: TRBJ1-5; clone_size: NA; d_call: NA; cdr3_aa: CASSPRGGNQPQHF; cdr3_nt: TGTGCCAGCAGTCCCAGGGGTGGCAATCAGCCCCAGCATTTT
v_call: TRBV5-1; cdr3_length: 16; j_call: TRBJ1-2; clone_size: NA; d_call: TRBD1; cdr3_aa: CASSLAYDRDNYGYTF; cdr3_nt: TGCGCCAGCAGCTTGGCCTACGACAGGGATAACTATGGCTACACCTTC
v_call: TRBV18; cdr3_length: 15; j_call: TRBJ2-3; clone_size: once; d_call: TRBD2; cdr3_aa: CASSPRGGGTDTQYF; cdr3_nt: TGTGCCAGCTCACCGCGCGGGGGTGGCACAGATACGCAGTATTTT
v_call: TRBV19; cdr3_length: 12; j_call: TRBJ2-3; clone_size: NA; d_call: NA; cdr3_aa: CASSVSRDTQYF; cdr3_nt: TGTGCCAGTAGTGTATCCAGGGATACGCAGTATTTT
v_call: TRBV7-6; cdr3_length: 16; j_call: TRBJ2-7; clone_size: NA; d_call: TRBD2; cdr3_aa: CASSLTRLAGIYEQYF; cdr3_nt: TGTGCCAGCAGCTTAACTCGGTTAGCGGGGATCTACGAGCAGTACTTC
v_call: TRBV5-4; cdr3_length: 15; j_call: TRBJ2-7; clone_size: NA; d_call: TRBD2; cdr3_aa: CASSLPIAGATKQYF; cdr3_nt: TGTGCCAGCAGCTTGCCTATTGCGGGAGCTACTAAGCAGTACTTC
v_call: TRBV18; cdr3_length: 17; j_call: TRBJ1-1; clone_size: once; d_call: TRBD1; cdr3_aa: CASSPLTQGGFGTEAFF; cdr3_nt: TGTGCCAGCTCACCCCTAACACAGGGGGGGTTCGGCACTGAAGCTTTCTTT
v_call: TRBV5-4; cdr3_length: 13; j_call: TRBJ2-7; clone_size: NA; d_call: NA; cdr3_aa: CASSFGQTYEQYF; cdr3_nt: TGTGCCAGCAGCTTTGGCCAAACCTACGAGCAGTACTTC
v_call: TRBV14; cdr3_length: 16; j_call: TRBJ1-4; clone_size: NA; d_call: TRBD1; cdr3_aa: CASSQEGRGMNEKLFF; cdr3_nt: TGTGCCAGCAGCCAAGAAGGCAGGGGGATGAATGAAAAACTGTTTTTT
v_call: TRBV23-1; cdr3_length: 15; j_call: TRBJ2-7; clone_size: NA; d_call: TRBD1; cdr3_aa: CASSQLGTGRYEQYF; cdr3_nt: TGCGCCAGCAGTCAGCTAGGGACAGGTAGGTACGAGCAGTACTTC
v_call: TRBV6-5; cdr3_length: 13; j_call: TRBJ1-1; clone_size: NA; d_call: TRBD1; cdr3_aa: CASRDRDRYYAFF; cdr3_nt: TGTGCCAGCCGAGACAGGGATCGGTACTACGCTTTCTTT
v_call: TRBV11-2; cdr3_length: 14; j_call: TRBJ2-3; clone_size: NA; d_call: NA; cdr3_aa: CASSPRDSEDTQYF; cdr3_nt: TGTGCCAGCAGCCCTCGGGACTCCGAGGATACGCAGTATTTT
v_call: TRBV7-3; cdr3_length: 13; j_call: TRBJ2-5; clone_size: NA; d_call: NA; cdr3_aa: CASSTHRQETQYF; cdr3_nt: TGTGCCAGCAGCACACACAGGCAAGAGACCCAGTACTTC
v_call: TRBV4-1; cdr3_length: 16; j_call: TRBJ2-7; clone_size: NA; d_call: TRBD2; cdr3_aa: CASSQERLAGVYEQYF; cdr3_nt: TGCGCCAGCAGCCAGGAAAGACTAGCGGGAGTGTACGAGCAGTACTTC
v_call: TRBV6-4; cdr3_length: 14; j_call: TRBJ1-2; clone_size: NA; d_call: NA; cdr3_aa: CASSERMGGDGYTF; cdr3_nt: TGTGCCAGCAGTGAAAGGATGGGGGGGGATGGCTACACCTTC
v_call: TRBV6-5; cdr3_length: 12; j_call: TRBJ2-7; clone_size: NA; d_call: NA; cdr3_aa: CASSNTRDEQYF; cdr3_nt: TGTGCCAGCAGTAACACCAGGGACGAGCAGTACTTC
v_call: TRBV9; cdr3_length: 14; j_call: TRBJ2-5; clone_size: NA; d_call: NA; cdr3_aa: CASSVETGQETQYF; cdr3_nt: TGTGCCAGCAGCGTAGAGACTGGACAAGAGACCCAGTACTTC
v_call: TRBV5-1; cdr3_length: 12; j_call: TRBJ1-1; clone_size: few; d_call: TRBD1; cdr3_aa: CASSWTGAEAFF; cdr3_nt: TGCGCCAGCAGCTGGACAGGGGCTGAAGCTTTCTTT
v_call: TRBV19; cdr3_length: 17; j_call: TRBJ1-1; clone_size: NA; d_call: TRBD1; cdr3_aa: CASSLPTGLGPNTEAFF; cdr3_nt: TGTGCCAGTAGTCTCCCGACAGGGCTCGGCCCGAACACTGAAGCTTTCTTT
v_call: TRBV6-5; cdr3_length: 15; j_call: TRBJ1-4; clone_size: NA; d_call: TRBD1; cdr3_aa: CASSYSTGGEEKLFF; cdr3_nt: TGTGCCAGCAGTTACTCGACAGGGGGTGAAGAAAAACTGTTTTTT
v_call: TRBV10-3; cdr3_length: 15; j_call: TRBJ1-1; clone_size: NA; d_call: TRBD1; cdr3_aa: CAISGQGSFNEEAFF; cdr3_nt: TGTGCCATCAGTGGACAGGGGTCGTTTAATGAGGAAGCTTTCTTT
v_call: TRBV21-1; cdr3_length: 19; j_call: TRBJ2-1; clone_size: NA; d_call: NA; cdr3_aa: CASSKPRSDRTSGYNEQFF; cdr3_nt: TGTGCCAGCAGCAAACCACGTAGCGATCGGACTAGCGGATACAATGAGCAGTTCTTC
v_call: TRBV27; cdr3_length: 15; j_call: TRBJ1-2; clone_size: once; d_call: TRBD1; cdr3_aa: CASSLFGTGISDYTF; cdr3_nt: TGTGCCAGCAGTTTATTTGGGACAGGGATTTCGGACTACACCTTC
v_call: TRBV6-5; cdr3_length: 15; j_call: TRBJ2-1; clone_size: few; d_call: NA; cdr3_aa: CASSYQAGLRNEQFF; cdr3_nt: TGTGCCAGCAGTTACCAGGCAGGGTTGAGGAATGAGCAGTTCTTC
v_call: TRBV7-8; cdr3_length: 16; j_call: TRBJ2-7; clone_size: few; d_call: TRBD2; cdr3_aa: CASSLERGGNSYEQYF; cdr3_nt: TGTGCCAGCAGCTTAGAGCGGGGCGGGAACTCCTACGAGCAGTACTTC
v_call: TRBV2; cdr3_length: 12; j_call: TRBJ2-2; clone_size: NA; d_call: NA; cdr3_aa: CASNYHTGELFF; cdr3_nt: TGTGCCAGCAACTATCACACCGGGGAGCTGTTTTTT
v_call: TRBV5-1; cdr3_length: 15; j_call: TRBJ2-2; clone_size: few; d_call: NA; cdr3_aa: CASSSDKGEPGELFF; cdr3_nt: TGCGCCAGCAGCTCGGACAAGGGGGAACCCGGGGAGCTGTTTTTT
v_call: TRBV2; cdr3_length: 13; j_call: TRBJ2-1; clone_size: NA; d_call: TRBD2; cdr3_aa: CASNGLAGENQFF; cdr3_nt: TGTGCCAGCAACGGACTAGCGGGAGAGAATCAGTTCTTC
v_call: TRBV5-1; cdr3_length: 15; j_call: TRBJ2-1; clone_size: NA; d_call: TRBD1; cdr3_aa: CASSLGWAGGNEQFF; cdr3_nt: TGCGCCAGCAGCTTGGGGTGGGCAGGGGGAAATGAGCAGTTCTTC
v_call: TRBV6-4; cdr3_length: 15; j_call: TRBJ2-1; clone_size: NA; d_call: NA; cdr3_aa: CASSEEGGRLDEQFF; cdr3_nt: TGTGCCAGCAGTGAGGAAGGAGGGAGGCTTGATGAGCAGTTCTTC
v_call: TRBV6-5; cdr3_length: 15; j_call: TRBJ1-2; clone_size: NA; d_call: TRBD1; cdr3_aa: CASSYSFDRDGGYTF; cdr3_nt: TGTGCCAGCAGTTACTCGTTCGACAGGGACGGTGGCTACACCTTC
v_call: TRBV6-4; cdr3_length: 13; j_call: TRBJ2-2; clone_size: once; d_call: NA; cdr3_aa: CASSDGNSGELFF; cdr3_nt: TGTGCCAGCAGTGACGGTAACAGCGGGGAGCTGTTTTTT
v_call: TRBV2; cdr3_length: 14; j_call: TRBJ2-7; clone_size: NA; d_call: TRBD2; cdr3_aa: CASSPSGGDYEQYF; cdr3_nt: TGTGCCAGCAGCCCTAGCGGGGGGGACTACGAGCAGTACTTC
v_call: TRBV5-1; cdr3_length: 21; j_call: TRBJ2-1; clone_size: NA; d_call: TRBD2; cdr3_aa: CASSFSEREGMYPSGYNEQFF; cdr3_nt: TGCGCCAGCAGCTTCTCCGAGCGGGAGGGCATGTACCCGTCGGGGTACAATGAGCAGTTCTTC
v_call: TRBV19; cdr3_length: 14; j_call: TRBJ1-1; clone_size: NA; d_call: NA; cdr3_aa: CASSMGGGNTEAFF; cdr3_nt: TGTGCCAGTAGTATGGGGGGAGGGAACACTGAAGCTTTCTTT
v_call: TRBV27; cdr3_length: 16; j_call: TRBJ2-7; clone_size: NA; d_call: TRBD2; cdr3_aa: CASSLGGLASPYEQYF; cdr3_nt: TGTGCCAGCAGTTTAGGGGGACTAGCGAGCCCCTACGAGCAGTACTTC
v_call: TRBV12-5; cdr3_length: 14; j_call: TRBJ1-5; clone_size: few; d_call: NA; cdr3_aa: CASGPDSRNQPQHF; cdr3_nt: TGTGCTAGTGGCCCGGACAGCCGAAATCAGCCCCAGCATTTT
v_call: TRBV18; cdr3_length: 13; j_call: TRBJ2-5; clone_size: NA; d_call: NA; cdr3_aa: CASSRLVQETQYF; cdr3_nt: TGTGCCAGCTCACGTCTCGTACAAGAGACCCAGTACTTC
v_call: TRBV11-2; cdr3_length: 14; j_call: TRBJ2-3; clone_size: NA; d_call: TRBD1; cdr3_aa: CASSLRRGQDTQYF; cdr3_nt: TGTGCCAGCAGCCTGCGCAGGGGGCAAGATACGCAGTATTTT
v_call: TRBV10-3; cdr3_length: 13; j_call: TRBJ2-7; clone_size: NA; d_call: NA; cdr3_aa: CAINRGSGREQYF; cdr3_nt: TGTGCCATCAATAGGGGGTCTGGACGCGAGCAGTACTTC
v_call: TRBV5-1; cdr3_length: 14; j_call: TRBJ2-5; clone_size: NA; d_call: NA; cdr3_aa: CASSLAEGGETQYF; cdr3_nt: TGCGCCAGCAGTTTAGCGGAGGGGGGGGAGACCCAGTACTTC
v_call: TRBV12-5; cdr3_length: 15; j_call: TRBJ2-7; clone_size: NA; d_call: NA; cdr3_aa: CASGSNRDNRWEQYF; cdr3_nt: TGTGCTAGTGGTTCTAACCGGGACAACCGGTGGGAGCAGTACTTC